Listed below are T cell receptor beta chains from one sample, sequenced in a study of PD-1 blockade in classical Hodgkin lymphoma. Sequenced by immunoSEQ multiplex PCR; TCRdb stores in-frame clones only, minus some. Seen here are tens of thousands of clones, about 90% observed once, and the top ten hold over 11%. Sequenced material: peripheral blood mononuclear cells (PBMCs), taken before the fourth cycle of nivolumab. Source of these receptors: a human donor with classical Hodgkin lymphoma. The CDR3 runs from the conserved cysteine through the conserved F or W. The D gene is left open where the match is weak. The size field is filled for only some rows; it gives once, few, many or a size class.

.	.	TRBJ1-1	TRBV6-4	13	CASSVKLNTEAFF	TGTGCCAGCAGTGTGAAACTGAACACTGAAGCTTTCTTT
.	.	TRBJ1-2	TRBV7-9	15	CASSQFRATDYGYTF	TGTGCCAGCAGCCAATTTAGGGCCACCGACTATGGCTACACCTTC
.	.	TRBJ1-1	TRBV7-3	17	CASSLTGNAGKNTEAFF	TGTGCCAGCAGCTTAACCGGTAACGCAGGGAAGAACACTGAAGCTTTCTTT
.	.	TRBJ2-7	TRBV19	13	CASSPTAGTPYYF	TGTGCCAGTAGCCCAACCGCCGGGACCCCTTATTACTTC
few	TRBD1	TRBJ2-1	TRBV19	16	CASSRRGQGAENEQFF	TGTGCCAGTAGTCGTAGGGGGCAGGGGGCCGAGAATGAGCAGTTCTTC
few	.	TRBJ1-3	TRBV7-9	15	CASSPFRIAGNTIYF	TGTGCCAGCAGCCCTTTCCGGATAGCTGGAAACACCATATATTTT
.	.	TRBJ1-4	TRBV18	16	CASSPAPQTRPGKLFF	TGTGCCAGCTCACCCGCCCCCCAAACCCGCCCCGGAAAACTGTTTTTT
.	.	TRBJ2-4	TRBV6-6	15	CASSLPVRDKNIQYF	TGTGCCAGCAGTCTCCCTGTCCGGGACAAAAACATTCAGTACTTC
.	.	TRBJ1-5	TRBV29-1	13	CSVGSGEDQPQHF	TGCAGCGTTGGGTCAGGGGAAGATCAGCCCCAGCATTTT
.	.	TRBJ2-6	TRBV19	15	CASILSGAGANVLTF	TGTGCCAGTATCCTATCAGGGGCTGGGGCCAACGTCCTGACTTTC
.	.	TRBJ1-2	TRBV11-2	16	CASSLDAGYVDYGYTF	TGTGCCAGCAGCTTAGATGCGGGGTACGTCGACTATGGCTACACCTTC
.	.	TRBJ1-1	TRBV25-1	11	CASSGGHEAFF	TGTGCCAGCAGTGGTGGACATGAAGCTTTCTTT
few	.	TRBJ1-6	TRBV7-3	14	CASSPGLGDSPLHF	TGTGCCAGCAGCCCCGGACTGGGAGATTCACCCCTCCACTTT
.	.	TRBJ2-7	TRBV28	13	CASSLQYAYEQYF	TGTGCCAGCAGTCTCCAATACGCCTACGAGCAGTACTTC
.	.	TRBJ1-5	TRBV5-6	13	CASSQTGIEPQHF	TGTGCCAGCAGCCAAACAGGGATTGAGCCCCAGCATTTT
.	.	TRBJ1-3	TRBV18	16	CASSPELSISGNTIYF	TGTGCCAGCTCACCTGAACTGAGCATCTCTGGAAACACCATATATTTT
.	.	TRBJ1-3	TRBV7-6	16	CASSLSQSGRKNTIYF	TGTGCCAGCAGCTTATCCCAGTCGGGTCGAAAAAACACCATATATTTT
.	.	TRBJ2-1	TRBV1	15	CTSSQASGRGNEQFF	TGCACCAGCAGCCAAGCTAGCGGGAGAGGCAATGAGCAGTTCTTC
.	.	TRBJ1-1	TRBV5-1	17	CASSFMVRDFGNTEAFF	TGCGCCAGCAGCTTTATGGTTCGAGACTTCGGGAACACTGAAGCTTTCTTT
.	TRBD2	TRBJ2-1	TRBV10-1	16	CASSDPSTSGSDEQFF	TGCGCCAGCAGTGACCCCTCGACTAGCGGGAGTGATGAGCAGTTCTTC
.	TRBD2	TRBJ2-5	TRBV10-1	16	CASSHWTSGSPETQYF	TGCGCCAGCAGTCACTGGACTAGCGGGAGCCCAGAGACCCAGTACTTC
.	.	TRBJ2-7	TRBV7-9	13	CASSLGFGYEQYF	TGTGCCAGCAGCTTGGGGTTTGGCTACGAGCAGTACTTC
.	TRBD1	TRBJ1-1	TRBV6-6	14	CASSPGTGTTEAFF	TGTGCCAGCAGTCCCGGGACAGGGACCACTGAAGCTTTCTTT
.	TRBD2	TRBJ2-3	TRBV5-1	18	CASSLELAGGRGTDTQYF	TGCGCCAGCAGCTTGGAACTAGCGGGAGGGCGGGGGACAGATACGCAGTATTTT
.	.	TRBJ2-2	TRBV10-3	16	CAISDLRGGETGELFF	TGTGCCATCAGTGATCTTCGTGGGGGAGAGACCGGGGAGCTGTTTTTT
.	TRBD1	TRBJ2-7	TRBV7-2	16	CASSPPGQGASYEQYF	TGTGCCAGCAGCCCACCGGGACAGGGGGCTTCCTACGAGCAGTACTTC
once	.	TRBJ1-5	TRBV18	15	CASSPGGDSNQPQHF	TGTGCCAGCTCACCAGGGGGGGATAGCAATCAGCCCCAGCATTTT
many	.	TRBJ2-1	TRBV19	13	CASSINANNEQFF	TGTGCCAGTAGTATAAACGCAAACAATGAGCAGTTCTTC
once	TRBD1	TRBJ1-2	TRBV28	14	CASKFTGASYGYTF	TGTGCCAGCAAATTCACAGGGGCGAGCTATGGCTACACCTTC
.	.	TRBJ1-4	TRBV13	13	CASSPRGREKLFF	TGTGCCAGCAGCCCACGAGGTCGTGAAAAACTGTTTTTT
.	.	TRBJ1-5	TRBV6-5	13	CASGWAGGQPQHF	TGTGCCAGCGGGTGGGCGGGCGGTCAGCCCCAGCATTTT
.	TRBD2	TRBJ2-2	TRBV28	16	CASSLTRELFTGELFF	TGTGCCAGCAGTTTAACGCGGGAGTTATTCACCGGGGAGCTGTTTTTT
once	.	TRBJ1-6	TRBV30	11	CAWSDGSPLHF	TGTGCCTGGAGTGACGGGTCACCCCTCCACTTT
once	TRBD1	TRBJ2-4	TRBV30	13	CAWDRQGSHIQYF	TGTGCCTGGGATCGACAGGGGTCCCACATTCAGTACTTC
.	.	TRBJ2-3	TRBV7-8	17	CASSKDSQTSSTDTQYF	TGTGCCAGCAGCAAGGACAGTCAAACCTCTAGCACAGATACGCAGTATTTT
.	.	TRBJ2-5	TRBV10-3	16	CAISESPSVTQETQYF	TGTGCCATCAGTGAGTCCCCTAGCGTTACACAAGAGACCCAGTACTTC
.	.	TRBJ2-1	TRBV6-5	14	CASSKPSSYNEQFF	TGTGCCAGCAGTAAGCCGAGCTCCTACAATGAGCAGTTCTTC
.	TRBD1	TRBJ1-5	TRBV5-8	20	CASSLYPGTAGRRTNQPQHF	TGTGCCAGCAGTCTCTACCCCGGGACAGCCGGCAGGCGGACCAATCAGCCCCAGCATTTT
.	.	TRBJ2-2	TRBV6-4	13	CASSGTYTGELFF	TGTGCCAGCAGTGGGACATACACCGGGGAGCTGTTTTTT
.	.	TRBJ2-7	TRBV11-1	14	CASSLTDSNYEQYF	TGTGCCAGCAGCTTAACTGATAGTAACTACGAGCAGTACTTC
.	TRBD1	TRBJ1-1	TRBV5-4	14	CASNNRDRATEAFF	TGTGCCAGCAACAACCGGGACAGGGCCACTGAAGCTTTCTTT
.	.	TRBJ2-5	TRBV7-2	14	CASSREPRVETQYF	TGTGCCAGCAGTCGGGAGCCTCGCGTGGAGACCCAGTACTTC
.	.	TRBJ2-3	TRBV25-1	16	CASSDLGSIRAHTQYF	TGTGCCAGCAGTGATTTAGGGTCCATCAGGGCCCATACGCAGTATTTT
.	.	TRBJ2-1	TRBV7-9	13	CASSLRGATLKFF	TGTGCCAGCAGCTTACGGGGGGCCACTCTCAAATTCTTC
.	TRBD1	TRBJ2-7	TRBV30	14	CAWQPGQAIYEQYF	TGTGCCTGGCAACCCGGACAGGCCATCTACGAGCAGTACTTC
.	.	TRBJ1-2	TRBV15	15	CATSRDIGTSYGYTF	TGTGCCACCAGCAGAGATATTGGGACTAGCTATGGCTACACCTTC
medium-sized	TRBD2	TRBJ2-1	TRBV4-1	14	CASTIAGAHNEQFF	TGCGCCAGCACCATAGCGGGAGCGCACAATGAGCAGTTCTTC
.	.	TRBJ2-7	TRBV13	11	CASGEGYEQYF	TGTGCCAGCGGAGAGGGGTACGAGCAGTACTTC
.	.	TRBJ2-3	TRBV5-1	11	CASRITDTQYF	TGCGCCAGTCGGATTACAGATACGCAGTATTTT
.	.	TRBJ2-7	TRBV28	15	CASSPADYLSYEQYF	TGTGCCAGCAGTCCCGCCGACTACCTCTCCTACGAGCAGTACTTC
.	.	TRBJ1-5	TRBV15	16	CATSVRSGYSNQPQHF	TGTGCCACCAGCGTGAGGAGTGGGTATAGCAATCAGCCCCAGCATTTT
.	.	TRBJ1-1	TRBV7-2	16	CASSSTGTTFRTEAFF	TGTGCCAGCAGCTCAACCGGGACAACTTTCCGGACTGAAGCTTTCTTT
.	.	TRBJ2-1	TRBV6-5	15	CASSIPGPGTYEQFF	TGTGCCAGCTCAATACCCGGGCCCGGGACCTATGAGCAGTTCTTC
.	.	TRBJ1-2	TRBV27	13	CASRQRVSDGYTF	TGTGCCAGCAGACAGCGGGTTTCCGATGGCTACACCTTC
.	.	TRBJ2-1	TRBV7-9	15	CASGPSGGPNNEQFF	TGTGCCAGCGGTCCATCTGGGGGCCCTAACAATGAGCAGTTCTTC
.	TRBD2	TRBJ2-7	TRBV11-3	15	CASSLGFGLAYEQYF	TGTGCCAGCAGCTTAGGGTTCGGACTAGCTTACGAGCAGTACTTC
.	.	TRBJ1-5	TRBV6-1	15	CASTLSPGSNQPQHF	TGTGCCAGCACGCTGAGTCCGGGGAGTAATCAGCCCCAGCATTTT
.	.	TRBJ2-3	TRBV2	15	CASALRSSAADTQYF	TGTGCCAGCGCCCTCCGGTCTAGCGCGGCAGATACGCAGTATTTT
.	.	TRBJ2-2	TRBV7-3	15	CASSLRGRNTGELFF	TGTGCCAGCAGCTTAAGGGGCAGGAACACCGGGGAGCTGTTTTTT
.	.	TRBJ2-3	TRBV11-3	17	CASSPPWGRPSTDTQYF	TGTGCCAGCAGTCCACCCTGGGGGCGCCCTAGCACAGATACGCAGTATTTT